These 14 T cell receptor beta chains originate from one sample sequenced in a study of OX40 agonist ivuxolimab in advanced cancers. TCRdb's copy holds only in-frame clones and misses some; the assay was immunoSEQ multiplex PCR. Of some 83,000 clones listed, 65% to 85% are singletons. Here the sequenced sample was CD4+ or CD8+ T cells sorted from blood, taken in a trial of the OX40 agonist ivuxolimab. The receptors come from an adult with an advanced solid tumor such as melanoma, head and neck, liver or kidney cancer.

V is TRBV29-1 and J is TRBJ1-2; D uncertain. Trimming took off 3 bases at V and 2 bases at J, with 4 bases between the two ends. The CDR3 is 11 residues long. From germline, CDR1 is SQVTM and CDR2 ANQGSEA. The CDR3 coding sequence is TGCAGCGTTGAGGAAAACTATGGCTACACCTTC. Its protein product is CSVEENYGYTF.

The chain employs TRBV6-6 and TRBJ1-2; possible D gene TRBD1, 6 bases. The CDR3 covers 14 residues. Between the trimmed V and J ends, which lost 6 bases and 8 bases, there was a span of 19 bases. The germline CDR1 and CDR2 sequences are MNHNY and SVGAGI (reference sequence). CDR3 bases: TGTGCCAGCAGGGCCGCGGGGGGCGGATACGGCTACACCTTC. Translation: CASRAAGGGYGYTF.

This clone was found a few times. The chain uses TRBV23-1 and TRBJ2-4, with 8 bases identical to TRBD2. TRBV23-1 carries the ORF label, with uncertain function. This CDR3 is 17 amino acids long. The ends lost 3 bases at V and 1 base at J; junction bases unmatched: 8. This chain's CDR3 is CASSHSVAGLAKNIQYF. CDR3 sequence (DNA): TGCGCCAGCAGTCACTCGGTAGCGGGGCTGGCCAAAAACATTCAGTACTTC.

The J gene is TRBJ1-4, the V gene TRBV6-1, with D uncertain. V was clipped by 3 bases and J by 0 bases, with 5 bases between them. CDR1 MNHNS and CDR2 SASEGT come from the germline V gene. This CDR3 is built from 14 residues. CDR3 bases: TGTGCCAGCAGTGACGGTGCAACTAATGAAAAACTGTTTTTT. Residues: CASSDGATNEKLFF.

This clone was picked up a small number of times. The rearrangement links TRBV7-9 to TRBJ1-2, with D hard to call. CDR1 SEHNR and CDR2 FQNEAQ come from the germline V gene (reference sequence). The CDR3 is 12 residues long. The V end was cut by 4 bases, the J end by 3 bases, with 6 bases between. The CDR3 DNA sequence: TGTGCCAGCAGCTCCCGGGACTATGGCTACACCTTC. Amino acids: CASSSRDYGYTF.

The chain uses TRBV9 and TRBJ2-7; 7 positions match TRBD2. The CDR3 is made up of 16 amino acids. Germline lookup yields CDR1 SGDLS and CDR2 YYNGEE. The junction had 9 bases not matched to a gene; V was cut back by 0 bases and J by 3 bases. CDR3 protein: CASSVAWRELVYEQYF. In DNA form, the CDR3 reads TGTGCCAGCAGCGTAGCTTGGCGGGAGTTAGTCTACGAGCAGTACTTC.

This clone has a single count. This rearrangement joins TRBV5-5 to TRBJ1-2; 9 bases line up with TRBD1. The CDR3 contains 17 residues. V trimming: 3 bases; J trimming: 4 bases; junction bases outside the gene matches: 13. The V gene's germline CDR1 is SGHKS and CDR2 YYEKEE (reference sequence). CDR3 sequence: CASSSSGPGTGIYGYTF. The CDR3 DNA is TGTGCCAGCAGCTCCTCAGGTCCCGGGACAGGGATCTATGGCTACACCTTC.

The chain combines TRBV18 with TRBJ1-3; D is possibly TRBD1 (5 bases). Deletions cut 3 bases from V and 0 bases from J, with 18 bases between. CDR1 and CDR2 from the germline V gene are KGHSH and LQKENI. The CDR3 runs to 18 residues. The CDR3 DNA is TGTGCCAGCTCACCCCGACCCGGGACCCTAAGCTCTGGAAACACCATATATTTT. Amino acid sequence: CASSPRPGTLSSGNTIYF.

The chain carries TRBV19 and TRBJ2-7, with TRBD2 matching over 11 bases. This CDR3 has 18 amino acids. J gave up 0 bases and V 3 bases, and 10 bases lay outside the gene matches. The germline V gene has CDR1 LNHDA and CDR2 SQIVND (reference sequence). Here the CDR3 DNA reads TGTGCCAGTAGTATTTCGGCTAGCGGGAGGCATTACTCCTACGAGCAGTACTTC. Its protein is CASSISASGRHYSYEQYF.

This chain links TRBV6-5 with TRBJ2-1; possibly TRBD2 for D (5 bases). This CDR3 has 14 residues. In germline, CDR1 is MNHEY, CDR2 SVGAGI. V dropped 8 bases and J dropped 5 bases, with 16 bases sitting between them. The CDR3 spells CASSGSWRNNEQFF. CDR3 bases: TGTGCCAGCTCGGGAAGTTGGCGAAACAATGAGCAGTTCTTC.

This clone occurred a few times. The chain carries TRBV5-5 and TRBJ2-1; tentative D call: TRBD1 (5 bases). This CDR3 is built from 12 residues. V dropped 0 bases and J dropped 11 bases, with 9 bases sitting between them. The V gene's germline CDR1 is SGHKS and CDR2 YYEKEE (reference sequence). The CDR3 region has the DNA TGTGCCAGCAGCTTGGTTTGGGGCCAGCAGTTCTTC. This encodes CASSLVWGQQFF. The entire variable domain, with the rest obtained from reference TRBV5-5 and TRBJ2-1, is as follows: DAGVTQSPTHLIKTRGQQVTLRCSPISGHKSVSWYQQVLGQGPQFIFQYYEKEERGRGNFPDRFSARQFPNYSSELNVNALLLGDSALYLCASSLVWGQQFFGPGTRLTVL.

V gene TRBV7-8 combines with J gene TRBJ2-1; TRBD2 matches at 10 bases. J gave up 6 bases and V 5 bases, and 13 bases lay outside the gene matches. The germline CDR1 and CDR2 sequences are SGHVS and FQNEAQ. CDR3 size: 17 residues. CDR3 DNA sequence: TGTGCCAGCAGCCCCTCCGGGACTAGCGCGTTCCTCAATGAGCAGTTCTTC. The encoded protein is CASSPSGTSAFLNEQFF. The variable domain in full, completed from reference TRBV7-8 and TRBJ2-1, reads GAGVSQSPRYKVAKRGQDVALRCDPISGHVSLFWYQQALGQGPEFLTYFQNEAQLDKSGLPSDRFFAERPEGSVSTLKIQRTQQEDSAVYLCASSPSGTSAFLNEQFFGPGTRLTVL.

The chain carries TRBV10-2 and TRBJ1-5, with 10 positions matching TRBD1. The CDR3 consists of 19 residues. The germline V gene encodes CDR1 WSHSY and CDR2 SAAADI. The V and J ends lost 3 bases and 0 bases, in that order; junction bases with no gene match: 11. In nucleotides, the CDR3 is TGCGCCAGCAGTGAATCGGGACAGGGGCGTATGTATAGCAATCAGCCCCAGCATTTT. Translation: CASSESGQGRMYSNQPQHF.

The DNA for the CDR3 is TGTGCCAGCAGCGTAGGTGATAGCGGGGGAAACGAGTATTTT. Amino acid sequence: CASSVGDSGGNEYF. The chain uses TRBV9 and TRBJ2-3; 9 bases are shared with TRBD2. After removal of 0 bases from V and 13 bases from J, the junction contained 9 bases not matched to a gene. This CDR3 has 14 amino acids. From germline, CDR1 is SGDLS and CDR2 YYNGEE.